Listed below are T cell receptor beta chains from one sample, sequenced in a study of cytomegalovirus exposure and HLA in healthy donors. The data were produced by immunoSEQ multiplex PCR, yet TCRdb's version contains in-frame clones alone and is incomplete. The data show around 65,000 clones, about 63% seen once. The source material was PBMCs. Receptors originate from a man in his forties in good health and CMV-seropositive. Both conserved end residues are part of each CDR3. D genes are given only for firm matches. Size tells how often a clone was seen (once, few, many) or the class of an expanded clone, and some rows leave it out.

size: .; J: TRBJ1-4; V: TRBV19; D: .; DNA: TGTGCCAGTAGAGTGGGCCAGGGCGTTAATGAAAAACTGTTTTTT; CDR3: CASRVGQGVNEKLFF
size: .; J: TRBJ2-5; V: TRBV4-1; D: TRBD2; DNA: TGCGCCAGCAGCCAAGATCGGGAGGAAGAGCAGTACTTC; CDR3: CASSQDREEEQYF
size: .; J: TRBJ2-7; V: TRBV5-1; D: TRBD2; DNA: TGCGCCAGCAGCCCCGGGGGACTAGCGGAGTCCTACGAGCAGTACTTC; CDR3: CASSPGGLAESYEQYF
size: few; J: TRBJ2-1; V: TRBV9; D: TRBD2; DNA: TGTGCCAGCAGGTCCTCCGGGGGGAATGAGCAGTTCTTC; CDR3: CASRSSGGNEQFF
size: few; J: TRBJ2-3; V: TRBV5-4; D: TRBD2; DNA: TGTGCCAGCAGCTTTCGCAGACTAGCGGGGGCCACAGATACGCAGTATTTT; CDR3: CASSFRRLAGATDTQYF
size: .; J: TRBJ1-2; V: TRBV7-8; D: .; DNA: TGTGCCAGCAGCTCAGGGGACTATGGCTACACCTTC; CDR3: CASSSGDYGYTF
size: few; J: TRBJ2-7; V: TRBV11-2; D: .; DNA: TGTGCCAGCAGCTTAGTCAGGGACGAGCAGTACTTC; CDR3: CASSLVRDEQYF
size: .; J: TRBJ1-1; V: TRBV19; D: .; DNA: TGTGCCAGTAGCCGACAGGTATACACTGAAGCTTTCTTT; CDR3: CASSRQVYTEAFF
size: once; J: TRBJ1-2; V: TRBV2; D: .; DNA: TGTGCCAGCAATTTGGATATGACACTCCGCCTAATCTATGGCTACACCTTC; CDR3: CASNLDMTLRLIYGYTF
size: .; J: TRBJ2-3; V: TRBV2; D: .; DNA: TGTGCCAGCAGTGAAGCCCGAGGGCCAGGAGATACGCAGTATTTT; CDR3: CASSEARGPGDTQYF
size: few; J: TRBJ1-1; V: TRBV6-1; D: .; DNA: TGTGCCAGCAGTGATCCCCAGGGTACTGAAGCTTTCTTT; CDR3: CASSDPQGTEAFF
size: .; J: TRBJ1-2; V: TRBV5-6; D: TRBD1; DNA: TGTGCCAGCAGCTGGGACAGGGGAAATCTCTATGGCTACACCTTC; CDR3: CASSWDRGNLYGYTF
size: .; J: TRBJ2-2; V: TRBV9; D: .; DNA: TGTGCCAGCAGCTTGGAACCACAGGGCACCGGGGAGCTGTTTTTT; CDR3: CASSLEPQGTGELFF
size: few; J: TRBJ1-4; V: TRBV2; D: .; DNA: TGTGCCAGCACCAGAAAGGGGGTTGGAGAAAAACTGTTTTTT; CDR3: CASTRKGVGEKLFF
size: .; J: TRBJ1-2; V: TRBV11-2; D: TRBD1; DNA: TGTGCCAGCAGCCAGACAGGGGCCTATGGCTACACCTTC; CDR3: CASSQTGAYGYTF
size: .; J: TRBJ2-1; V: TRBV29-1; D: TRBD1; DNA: TGCAGCGTTGTGGGGACAGGGCTAAAGAACAATGAGCAGTTCTTC; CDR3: CSVVGTGLKNNEQFF
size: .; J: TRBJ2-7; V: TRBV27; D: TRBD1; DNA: TGTGCCAGCAGTTTATCCAGGGACAGGGCTACCTTCTACGAGCAGTACTTC; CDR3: CASSLSRDRATFYEQYF
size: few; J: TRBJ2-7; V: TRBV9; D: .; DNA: TGTGCCAGCAGCCGAGGCGGAAGAGCCTACGAGCAGTACTTC; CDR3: CASSRGGRAYEQYF
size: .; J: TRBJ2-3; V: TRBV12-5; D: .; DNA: TGTGCTAGTGGTTTGGTACGCGAGGGAGCGACAGATACGCAGTATTTT; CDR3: CASGLVREGATDTQYF
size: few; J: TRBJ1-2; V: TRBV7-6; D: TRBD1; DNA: TGTGCCAGCAGCCCCGGACAGGGGGCAAGATTGGATGGCTACACCTTC; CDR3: CASSPGQGARLDGYTF
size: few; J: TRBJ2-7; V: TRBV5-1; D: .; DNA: TGCGCCAGCAGCTTGGGGCAGGGAGGCTACGAGCAGTACTTC; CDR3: CASSLGQGGYEQYF
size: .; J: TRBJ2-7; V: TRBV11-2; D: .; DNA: TGTGCCAGCAGCTTAGATCGGTGGTACGGGCAGTACTTC; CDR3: CASSLDRWYGQYF
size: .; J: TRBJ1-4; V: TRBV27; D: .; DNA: TGTGCCAGCAGCCTAGGAGGGTTTGGCGAAAAACTGTTTTTT; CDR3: CASSLGGFGEKLFF
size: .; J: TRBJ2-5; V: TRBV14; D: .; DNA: TGTGCCAGCAGCCAAGATCGAGGGGGGGTACAAGAGACCCAGTACTTC; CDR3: CASSQDRGGVQETQYF
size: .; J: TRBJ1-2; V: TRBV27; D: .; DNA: TGTGCCAGCAGTTTATACCGCGGACAGCACTATGGCTACACCTTC; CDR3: CASSLYRGQHYGYTF
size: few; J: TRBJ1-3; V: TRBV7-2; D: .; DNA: TGTGCCAGCAGCTTAGTGGGGGGAACTGGAAACACCATATATTTT; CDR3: CASSLVGGTGNTIYF
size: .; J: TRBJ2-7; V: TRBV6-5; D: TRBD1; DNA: TGTGCCAGCAGTTACAGGCAGGGGGCGGCGGAGCAGTACTTC; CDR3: CASSYRQGAAEQYF
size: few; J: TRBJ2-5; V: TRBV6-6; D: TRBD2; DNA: TGTGCCAGCAGTACGGGGACTAGCGGGGAGACCCAGTACTTC; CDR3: CASSTGTSGETQYF
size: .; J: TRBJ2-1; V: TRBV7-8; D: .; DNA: TGTGCCAGCAGCTTAGTAGAGGAGTCCTACAATGAGCAGTTCTTC; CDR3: CASSLVEESYNEQFF
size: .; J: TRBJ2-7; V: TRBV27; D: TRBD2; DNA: TGTGCCAGCAGTACTACCGGGACTAGCAGTTACGAGCAGTACTTC; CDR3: CASSTTGTSSYEQYF
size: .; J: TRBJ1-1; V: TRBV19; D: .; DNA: TGTGCCAGTAAGGGCAGGGGTGGCACTGAAGCTTTCTTT; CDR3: CASKGRGGTEAFF
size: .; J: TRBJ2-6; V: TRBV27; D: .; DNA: TGTGCCACCCAAGGGGGGGGGTCCAACGTCCTGACTTTC; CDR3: CATQGGGSNVLTF
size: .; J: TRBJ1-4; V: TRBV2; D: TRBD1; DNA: TGTGCCAGCAGTGGGGGACAGTATAATGAAAAACTGTTTTTT; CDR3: CASSGGQYNEKLFF
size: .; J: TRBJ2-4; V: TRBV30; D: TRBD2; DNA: TGTGCCTGGAGAGCCACCGGGACTAGCGGGAGTCTATGGGCCAAAAACATTCAGTACTTC; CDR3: CAWRATGTSGSLWAKNIQYF
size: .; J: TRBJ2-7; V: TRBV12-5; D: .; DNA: TGTGCTAGTGGTTTGGTAGGCCCAGGGAACGAGCAGTACTTC; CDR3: CASGLVGPGNEQYF
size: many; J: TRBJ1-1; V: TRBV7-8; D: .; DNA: TGTGCCAGCAGCTTAGCAAGACAGACCAACACTGAAGCTTTCTTT; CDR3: CASSLARQTNTEAFF
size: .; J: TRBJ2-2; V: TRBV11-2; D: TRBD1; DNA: TGTGCCAGCAGCTCGGACAGGGGGAACACCGGGGAGCTGTTTTTT; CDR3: CASSSDRGNTGELFF
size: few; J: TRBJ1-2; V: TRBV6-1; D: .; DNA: TGTGCCACGGGGGTGGAGGTAAACTATGGCTACACCTTC; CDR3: CATGVEVNYGYTF
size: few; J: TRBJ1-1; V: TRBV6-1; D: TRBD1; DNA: TGTGCCAGCAGTTCGCCGAAGACAGGGGATACTGAAGCTTTCTTT; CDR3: CASSSPKTGDTEAFF
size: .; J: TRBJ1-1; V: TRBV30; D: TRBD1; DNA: TGTGCCTGGAGAGGGACAGGGTCAATGAACACTGAAGCTTTCTTT; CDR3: CAWRGTGSMNTEAFF